Following are 23 T cell receptor beta chains from one sample sequenced in a study of control samples from healthy donors and cancer patients. Only in-frame clones appear in the TCRdb table, and some are missing; sequencing was by immunoSEQ multiplex PCR. This sample has over 100,000 clones; about 89% occur once, and the top ten carry 15% to 20%. The sample consisted of blood. These receptors were collected from a woman between 45 and 65 years old in good health.

J is TRBJ1-2 and V is TRBV10-3; D is ambiguous. Trimming cost V 2 bases and J 4 bases, with 8 bases left between them. CDR3 length equals 13 residues. Per the germline V gene, CDR1 is ENHRY and CDR2 is SYGVKD. CDR3 nucleotide sequence: TGTGCCATCAGTGAGGAGACAATCTATGGCTACACCTTC. Protein product: CAISEETIYGYTF.

The V and J genes are TRBV30 and TRBJ1-5, with TRBD1 matching over 7 bases. With V trimmed by 2 bases and J by 7 bases, 5 bases remained unmatched. Germline values: CDR1 GTSNPN, CDR2 SVGIG (reference sequence). This CDR3 is built from 13 residues. CDR3 DNA sequence: TGTGCCTGGAGTCCGGGACAGCAACAGCCCCAGCATTTT. Residues: CAWSPGQQQPQHF.

The chain is built from TRBV7-3 and TRBJ1-1; the match to TRBD1 covers 9 bases. J gave up 4 bases and V 5 bases, and 11 bases lay outside the gene matches. The CDR3 spans 16 residues. Germline V gives CDR1 SGHTA, CDR2 FQGTGA. CDR3: CASSPLSGQGTTEAFF. The DNA for the CDR3 is TGTGCCAGCAGCCCTCTTTCGGGACAGGGTACCACTGAAGCTTTCTTT.

The genes are TRBV7-9 and TRBJ2-5; 8 positions agree with TRBD1. Trimming took 7 bases from V and 7 from J; bases not matched to a gene: 11. In germline, CDR1 is SEHNR, CDR2 FQNEAQ (reference sequence). The CDR3 is made up of 14 amino acids. The CDR3 region is CASNNQQGVGTQYF. The CDR3 nucleotides are TGTGCCAGCAACAACCAACAGGGGGTGGGGACCCAGTACTTC.

J is TRBJ2-3 and V is TRBV9; 11 positions match TRBD2. Germline V gives CDR1 SGDLS, CDR2 YYNGEE. Germline trimming cut 4 bases from V and 3 bases from J; bases unmatched to any gene: 7. The CDR3 consists of 16 residues. CDR3 in DNA: TGTGCCAGCAGCCCACTACTAGCGGGAGCGACAGATACGCAGTATTTT. Its protein product is CASSPLLAGATDTQYF.

V is TRBV19 and J is TRBJ1-5; D unclear. The germline gives CDR1 LNHDA, CDR2 SQIVND (reference sequence). There are 14 residues in the CDR3. Trimming removed 5 bases from V and 1 base from J, with 9 bases in between. This chain's CDR3 is CASSYGISNQPQHF. The DNA of the CDR3 is TGTGCCAGTAGTTACGGGATCAGCAATCAGCCCCAGCATTTT.

This chain joins TRBV4-1 and TRBJ2-5; TRBD2 matches 9 bases. CDR1 is MGHRA and CDR2 is YSYEKL in the germline V gene. J lost 3 bases, V lost 5 bases, and 10 bases had no gene match. The CDR3 length is 16 residues. The DNA for the CDR3 is TGCGCCAGCAGCGACCTTTTTGCGGGGGGGGAAGAGACCCAGTACTTC. Its protein is CASSDLFAGGEETQYF.

This sequence joins TRBV19 and TRBJ2-3; D is unclear. There are 18 residues in the CDR3. Germline V gene lookup returns CDR1 LNHDA and CDR2 SQIVND (reference sequence). V was clipped by 4 bases and J by 2 bases, with 22 bases between them. For the CDR3, the DNA is TGTGCCAGTAGTACCCCCCCGACGCCCGAACGACACACAGATACGCAGTATTTT. Its translation is CASSTPPTPERHTDTQYF.

The rearrangement links TRBV10-2 to TRBJ1-1, with a possible D match to TRBD1 (6 bases). V was pared by 8 bases and J by 1 base, with 11 bases between. This CDR3 comprises 13 residues. Germline-derived CDR1 and CDR2 are WSHSY and SAAADI. Written as DNA, the CDR3 is TGCGCCAGCGTAGACAGGTGGAACACTGAAGCTTTCTTT. Amino acids: CASVDRWNTEAFF.

V and J are TRBV12-3 or TRBV12-4 and TRBJ2-7; TRBD1 matches 7 bases. The CDR3 spans 13 residues. The V segment lost 4 bases and the J segment 3 bases; nucleotides outside the gene matches: 3. In DNA form, the CDR3 reads TGTGCCAGCAGTTCAACAGGGGTCTACGAGCAGTACGTC. Its translation is CASSSTGVYEQYV.

This chain links TRBV5-1 with TRBJ2-5; 13 bases fit TRBD2. Germline CDR1 is SGHRS and CDR2 is YFSETQ. The trim removed 4 bases at V and 4 bases at J, leaving 10 bases unmatched. The CDR3 contains 17 residues. The CDR3 DNA is TGCGCCAGCAGCATAGGACTAGCGGGAGAAGGCCGAGAGACCCAGTACTTC. It translates to CASSIGLAGEGRETQYF.

This clone was detected once. The V gene is TRBV5-1, the J gene TRBJ2-5, with 14 bases lining up with TRBD2. V gave up 3 bases and J gave up 4 bases; unmatched junction bases: 5. This CDR3 region has 16 residues. Germline V gene lookup returns CDR1 SGHRS and CDR2 YFSETQ. The CDR3 nucleotides read TGCGCCAGCAGCTGGAGACTAGCGGGGGGGCGAGAGACCCAGTACTTC. This encodes CASSWRLAGGRETQYF.

J is TRBJ2-3 and V is TRBV19; D gene ambiguous. The CDR3 length is 14 residues. The V and J ends lost 3 bases and 3 bases respectively, with 10 bases between them. Germline CDR1 LNHDA, CDR2 SQIVND (reference sequence). The CDR3 sequence is CASSISQATDTQYF. CDR3 coding DNA: TGTGCCAGTAGTATTTCCCAGGCGACAGATACGCAGTATTTT.

The genes are TRBV5-1 and TRBJ2-5, with no clear D. CDR1 is SGHRS, CDR2 YFSETQ, per germline. The ends were cut back, 0 bases at V and 5 bases at J, with 8 bases in the middle. This CDR3 contains 13 residues. CDR3 sequence reads: CASSLGATETQYF. The DNA of the CDR3 is TGCGCCAGCAGCTTGGGGGCTACTGAGACCCAGTACTTC.

The rearrangement joins TRBV10-1 to TRBJ2-7; no clear D. Trimming cost V 3 bases and J 2 bases, with 5 bases left between them. CDR1 is WNHNN, CDR2 SYGVQD, per germline (reference sequence). The CDR3 has 12 amino acids. CDR3 sequence: CASSDSPYEQYF. The CDR3 DNA sequence: TGCGCCAGCAGTGACAGCCCCTACGAGCAGTACTTC.

Only one count was recorded for this clone. The chain links TRBV7-9 to TRBJ1-1; TRBD1 might be the D (6 bases). V was cut by 2 bases and J by 5 bases, with 15 bases left in between. Looked up from germline, CDR1 is SEHNR and CDR2 is FQNEAQ (reference sequence). The CDR3 length is 15 residues. For the CDR3, the DNA is TGTGCCAGCAGCTTAACAGGGACAAAAGGGACTGAAGCTTTCTTT. Protein: CASSLTGTKGTEAFF.

This chain uses TRBV5-1 with TRBJ2-3, with no clear D. The ends were cut back, 3 bases at V and 2 bases at J, with 13 bases in the middle. The CDR3 covers 15 residues. From germline, CDR1 is SGHRS and CDR2 YFSETQ. This chain's CDR3 is CASSSPLGATDTQYF. The DNA for the CDR3 is TGCGCCAGCAGCTCCCCCCTCGGAGCCACAGATACGCAGTATTTT.

In this sample, this clone turned up once. The chain has TRBV7-3 and TRBJ1-1; D is perhaps TRBD1 (6 bases). CDR3 length: 14 amino acids. Per the germline V gene, CDR1 is SGHTA and CDR2 is FQGTGA. V lost 2 bases and J 4 bases, leaving 11 bases between the germline ends. The CDR3 DNA reads TGTGCCAGCAGCTTAGGGGGGGCCTTCACTGAAGCTTTCTTT. Translation gives CASSLGGAFTEAFF.

V usage is TRBV5-8 and J usage is TRBJ2-7, with 7 bases identical to TRBD1. This CDR3 spans 14 amino acids. The germline gives CDR1 SGHTS, CDR2 YDEGEE. V lost 4 bases, J lost 6 bases, and 10 bases stayed unmatched. The CDR3 bases are TGTGCCAGCAGCAGAGGGACAGTGCGGTCCGAGCAGTACGTC. This codes for CASSRGTVRSEQYV.

The V and J genes are TRBV10-1 and TRBJ1-5; no clear D gene. From germline, CDR1 is WNHNN and CDR2 SYGVQD (reference sequence). CDR3 length: 21 amino acids. Trimming left V 2 bases short and J 0 bases short, with 26 bases between. The CDR3, as DNA: TGCGCCAGCAGTGAGCGCATCCCTGTGGGGAGGAGAATCGGTAGCAATCAGCCCCAGCATTTT. This codes for CASSERIPVGRRIGSNQPQHF.

The chain uses TRBV5-8 and TRBJ2-5; tentatively, D is TRBD2 (5 bases). Trimming removed 6 bases from V and 5 bases from J, with 14 bases in between. The germline CDR1 and CDR2 sequences are SGHTS and YDEGEE. The CDR3 contains 13 residues. The CDR3 sequence: CASNSDKRETQYF. The CDR3 DNA follows: TGTGCCAGCAACTCGGATAAGCGGGAGACCCAGTACTTC.

V is TRBV18 and J is TRBJ2-5, with D unclear. The germline V gene has CDR1 KGHSH and CDR2 LQKENI. The CDR3 sequence is 13 residues long. V lost 4 bases, J lost 0 bases, and 6 bases lay in between. Here the CDR3 reads CASSRSYQETQYF. CDR3 DNA: TGTGCCAGCTCACGGTCGTACCAAGAGACCCAGTACTTC.

The rearrangement uses TRBV27 and TRBJ2-5, with 7 bases matching TRBD1. Per germline, CDR1 MNHEY and CDR2 SMNVEV (reference sequence). The V segment lost 4 bases and the J segment 9 bases; nucleotides outside the gene matches: 5. The CDR3 extends over 12 amino acids. As DNA, the CDR3 is TGTGCCAGCAGTTACAGGGGCTCACCCCAGTACTTC. It encodes CASSYRGSPQYF.